These 32 T cell receptor beta chains were all obtained from the same sample, sequenced in a study of blood T cell repertoires in COVID-19 (dated by TCRdb to the early 2020s). The library was prepared using the immunoSEQ multiplex PCR assay. Held by TCRdb, this immuneACCESS table contains in-frame sequences only and omits some clones. Under half of the omission traces to an unresolved V gene where checked; the cause of the rest is unknown. In this sample the table shows around 200,000 clones, more than 85% of which occur a single time. Around 2.7% of the sample comes from the top ten. Specimen: peripheral blood. All receptors derive from a man between 35 and 55 years old with active or convalescent COVID-19.

This clone was seen just once. DNA of the CDR3: TGCGCCAGCAGCCAAGATGGACAGTCAAACACCGGGGAGCTGTTTTTT. This translates into CASSQDGQSNTGELFF. The gene calls are TRBV4-3 and TRBJ2-2; D is possibly TRBD1 (6 bases). Germline values: CDR1 LGHNA, CDR2 YSLEER. The CDR3 loop spans 16 amino acids. The ends were cut back, 0 bases at V and 2 bases at J, with 10 bases in the middle.

The genes are TRBV14 and TRBJ2-1; TRBD2 matches 9 bases. Trimming took 5 bases from V and 6 from J; bases not matched to a gene: 5. There are 14 residues in the CDR3. The germline V gene encodes CDR1 SGHDN and CDR2 FVKESK. Written as DNA, the CDR3 is TGTGCCAGCAGCGGGACTAGCAAGTTCAATGAGCAGTTCTTC. It encodes CASSGTSKFNEQFF.

This clone came up once. The chain uses TRBV6-1 and TRBJ1-2, with D perhaps matching TRBD1 (5 bases). CDR1 is MNHNS, CDR2 SASEGT, per germline. CDR3 length equals 14 residues. Trimming stripped 1 base from V and 4 bases from J, with 10 bases between. In DNA, the CDR3 is TGTGCCAGCAGTGAAGAAACAGGATTCTATGGCTACACCTTC. Protein: CASSEETGFYGYTF.

On this clone itself: This sample includes further DNA sequences coding for the same CDR3. The chain carries TRBV3-1 (or the pseudogene TRBV3-2) and TRBJ2-7, with D perhaps matching TRBD2 (6 bases). The CDR3 has 13 amino acids. V dropped 4 bases and J dropped 6 bases, with 13 bases sitting between them. CDR1 is LGHDT, CDR2 YNNKEL, per germline (reference sequence). The CDR3 loop reads CASSPGGRAEQYF. CDR3 sequence (DNA): TGTGCCAGCAGCCCCGGGGGTCGGGCCGAGCAGTACTTC.

V and J are TRBV2 and TRBJ1-5; 9 nucleotides agree with TRBD1. V shed 4 bases, J shed 4 bases, and the junction held 5 bases outside the gene matches. This CDR3 spans 15 amino acids. Germline V CDR1 and CDR2: SNHLY, FYNNEI. The DNA for the CDR3 is TGTGCCAGCAGTGGACAGGGGGGGAGGAATCAGCCCCAGCATTTT. Protein: CASSGQGGRNQPQHF.

The genes are TRBV5-5 and TRBJ1-1; D remains ambiguous. From germline, CDR1 is SGHKS and CDR2 YYEKEE (reference sequence). V lost 1 base and J lost 3, with 16 bases in between. The CDR3 length is 16 residues. The CDR3 DNA is TGTGCCAGCAGCTTGTACTCAGCAGGCCGGTACACTGAAGCTTTCTTT. Its protein product is CASSLYSAGRYTEAFF.

The CDR3 DNA follows: TGCAGCGTTGAGCGGGGGGACTTGAACACTGAAGCTTTCTTT. Protein: CSVERGDLNTEAFF. The rearrangement links TRBV29-1 to TRBJ1-1, with TRBD1 as a possible D gene (5 bases). This CDR3 comprises 14 residues. Trimming cost V 3 bases and J 0 bases, with 11 bases left between them. CDR1 and CDR2 (germline): SQVTM, ANQGSEA.

This clone has only one observation. The chain's CDR3 is CASSHPARLAGGRETQYF. The CDR3 region has the DNA TGTGCCAGCAGCCACCCCGCTCGACTAGCGGGGGGCCGGGAGACCCAGTACTTC. V is TRBV7-8 and J is TRBJ2-5; 13 nucleotides agree with TRBD2. V trimming: 5 bases; J trimming: 5 bases; junction bases outside the gene matches: 14. There are 18 residues in the CDR3. Looked up from germline, CDR1 is SGHVS and CDR2 is FQNEAQ.

A few counts support this clone. This chain uses TRBV7-3 with TRBJ2-5; 10 positions agree with TRBD2. The CDR3 sequence is 13 residues long. J gave up 2 bases and V 8 bases, and 2 bases lay outside the gene matches. Germline CDR1 reads SGHTA; CDR2 reads FQGTGA. CDR3 bases: TGTGCCAGCGCTAGCGGGGGACAAGAGACCCAGTACTTC. This translates into CASASGGQETQYF. Filled out from reference TRBV7-3 and TRBJ2-5, the complete variable domain reads GAGVSQTPSNKVTEKGKYVELRCDPISGHTALYWYRQSLGQGPEFLIYFQGTGAADDSGLPNDRFFAVRPEGSVSTLKIQRTERGDSAVYLCASASGGQETQYFGPGTRLLVL.

The V gene is TRBV5-5, the J gene TRBJ2-4; 7 positions agree with TRBD1. Germline V gene sequence: CDR1 SGHKS, CDR2 YYEKEE (reference sequence). The CDR3 covers 17 residues. The V gene end was trimmed by 1 base and the J gene end by 5 bases; junction bases not matched to a gene: 12. The CDR3 protein is CASSLRGTGEGENIQYF. As DNA, the CDR3 is TGTGCCAGCAGCTTGCGGGGCACAGGGGAAGGGGAAAACATTCAGTACTTC.

The CDR3 region has the DNA TGTGCCAGCAGCTTAGGTTGGGCGGGGGTTACAGATACGCAGTATTTT. Translated, it gives CASSLGWAGVTDTQYF. The chain is built from TRBV7-3 and TRBJ2-3, with 7 bases fitting TRBD2. The germline V gene has CDR1 SGHTA and CDR2 FQGTGA. Losses at the gene ends were 2 bases for V and 3 bases for J; bases not matched to a gene: 8. The CDR3 spans 16 residues.

About this clone itself: Sequence at one end of the junction differs from germline and may be a read error. The chain recombines TRBV5-1 with TRBJ1-1; no clear D. The CDR3 has 13 residues. In germline, CDR1 is SGHRS, CDR2 YFSETQ. In DNA form, the CDR3 reads TGCGCCAGCACCTTGAATCAGAACACTGAAGCTTTCTTT. Residues: CASTLNQNTEAFF.

A few counts support this clone. The CDR3 DNA sequence: TGTGCCATCAGTGAGTCTACTCGGTTGGGCTACACCTTC. It yields the protein CAISESTRLGYTF. This chain links TRBV10-3 with TRBJ1-2; D is unresolved. V shed 0 bases and J shed 8 bases, with 10 bases lying between them. The CDR3 sequence is 13 residues long. Germline V gives CDR1 ENHRY, CDR2 SYGVKD.

The chain recombines TRBV11-3 with TRBJ1-2; 9 positions agree with TRBD1. CDR1 and CDR2 from the germline V gene are SGHNT and YENEEA. The J segment lost 3 bases and the V segment lost 5 bases, leaving 4 bases of the junction unmatched. CDR3 length equals 14 residues. The CDR3 sequence: CASSQGQGDYGYTF. In DNA form, the CDR3 reads TGTGCCAGCAGCCAGGGACAGGGAGACTATGGCTACACCTTC.

This chain links TRBV19 with TRBJ1-4; TRBD1 might be the D (5 bases). The CDR3 totals 15 residues. Germline lookup yields CDR1 LNHDA and CDR2 SQIVND (reference sequence). V shed 3 bases and J shed 5 bases, with 13 bases lying between them. CDR3 nucleotide sequence: TGTGCCAGTAGTATGGCCGGGACTGTAAATGAAAAACTGTTTTTT. Amino acid sequence: CASSMAGTVNEKLFF.

This clone was counted between two and nine times. V gene TRBV18 combines with J gene TRBJ1-1, with D maybe TRBD1 (5 bases). From germline, CDR1 is KGHSH and CDR2 LQKENI. This CDR3 is built from 16 residues. The ends were cut back, 0 bases at V and 1 base at J, with 12 bases in the middle. The CDR3 protein is CASSPPVGQGNTEAFF. In DNA, the CDR3 is TGTGCCAGCTCACCACCGGTGGGCCAGGGGAACACTGAAGCTTTCTTT.

The chain carries TRBV29-1 and TRBJ1-3; the D is unclear. With 1 base removed from V and 2 bases from J, the gap between germline ends came to 6 bases. The CDR3 contains 13 residues. Germline V CDR1 and CDR2: SQVTM, ANQGSEA. The CDR3 DNA reads as TGCAGCGTTGAAGGGCAGGCTGGAAACACCATATATTTT. It specifies CSVEGQAGNTIYF.

The rearrangement uses TRBV7-8 and TRBJ2-2; 7 bases line up with TRBD1. Trimming cost V 6 bases and J 6 bases; bases outside gene matches: 10. This CDR3 is built from 15 residues. The germline gives CDR1 SGHVS, CDR2 FQNEAQ. The DNA of the CDR3 is TGTGCCAGCAGAATAGGCCACAGGGGCGCCGGGGAGCTGTTTTTT. Encoded protein: CASRIGHRGAGELFF.

The rearrangement joins TRBV7-6 to TRBJ2-5, with 16 bases that match TRBD2. This CDR3 contains 16 residues. Germline values: CDR1 SGHVS, CDR2 FNYEAQ. After removal of 0 bases from V and 5 bases from J, the junction contained 0 bases not matched to a gene. The CDR3 DNA sequence: TGTGCCAGCAGCTTAGCGGGACTAGCGGGGGGGGAGACCCAGTACTTC. Amino acid sequence: CASSLAGLAGGETQYF.

The gene calls are TRBV28 and TRBJ2-5, with D tentatively TRBD2 (5 bases). Germline lookup yields CDR1 MDHEN and CDR2 SYDVKM. Trimming took off 6 bases at V and 2 bases at J, with 16 bases between the two ends. The CDR3 runs 15 residues. The CDR3 region has the DNA TGTGCCAGCAGCTCAAAGCGGTATGCTCAAGAGACCCAGTACTTC. Translating gives CASSSKRYAQETQYF.

The V call is TRBV7-6, the J call TRBJ2-3, with D possibly TRBD2 on 6 matching bases. Per the germline V gene, CDR1 is SGHVS and CDR2 is FNYEAQ. CDR3 length equals 16 residues. The V and J ends lost 4 bases and 0 bases respectively, with 14 bases between them. The CDR3 nucleotides read TGTGCCAGCAGCTCCCCCGGGGGTAGGAGCACAGATACGCAGTATTTT. Residues: CASSSPGGRSTDTQYF.

About this clone itself: The junction departs from the called germline gene at one end, perhaps through a read error. The gene calls are TRBV7-7 and TRBJ2-1, with D perhaps TRBD1 (6 bases). The germline gives CDR1 SSHAT, CDR2 FNYEAQ (reference sequence). The CDR3 consists of 13 residues. The CDR3 DNA reads as TGTGCTAGCAGCTCACAAGGGGGCAATGAGCAGTTCTTC. Its protein is CASSSQGGNEQFF.

The gene calls are TRBV7-9 and TRBJ2-7; D possibly corresponds to TRBD1 (6 bases). This CDR3 is 13 amino acids long. V gave up 3 bases and J gave up 5 bases, with 11 bases separating them. Germline CDR1 and CDR2: SEHNR and FQNEAQ (reference sequence). The CDR3 DNA follows: TGTGCCAGCAGCTTGGCACAGGGCGACGAGCAGTACTTC. Amino acids: CASSLAQGDEQYF.

This chain joins TRBV3-1 (or the pseudogene TRBV3-2) and TRBJ2-3; D is unresolved. In germline, CDR1 is LGHDT, CDR2 YNNKEL (reference sequence). Trimming cost V 8 bases and J 0 bases, with 15 bases left between them. This CDR3 region has 15 residues. The CDR3: CASRSEARSTDTQYF. CDR3 in DNA: TGTGCCAGCCGCAGCGAGGCGCGAAGCACAGATACGCAGTATTTT.

This clone was detected once. This chain uses TRBV9 with TRBJ1-1; D call uncertain. CDR3 length: 14 amino acids. Germline CDR1 reads SGDLS; CDR2 reads YYNGEE. V lost 0 bases to trimming and J lost 7 bases, with 13 bases between them. CDR3 sequence: CASSVAADSIEAFF. The CDR3 nucleotides are TGTGCCAGCAGCGTAGCTGCGGACTCCATTGAAGCTTTCTTT.

In its sample, this clone was seen once. This chain joins TRBV9 and TRBJ1-4; the match to TRBD1 covers 8 bases. V was clipped by 3 bases and J by 4 bases; unmatched bases: 5. Germline CDR1 reads SGDLS; CDR2 reads YYNGEE. This CDR3 region has 15 residues. CDR3 coding DNA: TGTGCCAGCAGCGCAGGGACAGGCTATAATGAAAAACTGTTTTTT. Its translation: CASSAGTGYNEKLFF.

The rearrangement joins TRBV6-5 to TRBJ2-3, with 7 bases that match TRBD2. The V gene's germline CDR1 is MNHEY and CDR2 SVGAGI. Trimming took 7 bases from V and 2 from J; bases not matched to a gene: 3. The CDR3 is made up of 13 amino acids. Here the CDR3 DNA reads TGTGCCAGCACGGGGGGAAACACAGATACGCAGTATTTT. Amino acid sequence: CASTGGNTDTQYF.

The chain couples TRBV9 to TRBJ1-3, with 7 bases identical to TRBD1. This CDR3 region has 17 residues. Germline assignment: CDR1 SGDLS and CDR2 YYNGEE. Germline trimming cut 4 bases from V and 0 bases from J; bases unmatched to any gene: 10. The CDR3 bases are TGTGCCAGCAGCTTCCGGGACAGTTCGAGCTCTGGAAACACCATATATTTT. This encodes CASSFRDSSSSGNTIYF.

The chain couples TRBV5-4 to TRBJ2-1, with D possibly being TRBD1 (6 bases). Germline-derived CDR1 and CDR2 are SGHNT and YYREEE (reference sequence). V was cut by 4 bases and J by 5 bases, with 10 bases left in between. This CDR3 comprises 13 residues. CDR3 nucleotide sequence: TGTGCCAGCAGCCCCGGGACAAACAATGAGCAGTTCTTC. Translation gives CASSPGTNNEQFF.

The chain couples TRBV29-1 to TRBJ1-1; maybe TRBD1 (6 bases). Germline loops: CDR1 SQVTM, CDR2 ANQGSEA. CDR3 length: 15 residues. The V and J ends lost 6 bases and 0 bases respectively, with 17 bases between them. The DNA of the CDR3 is TGCAGCGTCAAGGACAGCCGCTTGATGAACACTGAAGCTTTCTTT. Its translation: CSVKDSRLMNTEAFF.

This clone was detected once. The CDR3 nucleotides read TGTGCCAGCAGCTTTATCGGTAGCGGGATCTACAATGAGCAGTTCTTC. Encoded protein: CASSFIGSGIYNEQFF. The chain couples TRBV7-6 to TRBJ2-1; 8 nucleotides line up with TRBD2. Germline trimming cut 3 bases from V and 3 bases from J; bases unmatched to any gene: 7. CDR1 is SGHVS, CDR2 FNYEAQ, per germline. This CDR3 is built from 16 residues.

This sequence joins TRBV4-3 and TRBJ1-1, with TRBD1 matching 9 bases. The CDR3 length is 13 residues. V was clipped by 3 bases and J by 4 bases; unmatched bases: 0. The germline V gene has CDR1 LGHNA and CDR2 YSLEER. Here the CDR3 DNA reads TGCGCCAGCAGCCAGGACAGGGGCACTGAAGCTTTCTTT. Protein sequence: CASSQDRGTEAFF.